This T cell receptor (beta chain) was recovered during a study of blood T cell repertoires in COVID-19. Study information: Acute-phase and convalescent COVID-19 samples originated in the United States, Italy and Spain.

Losses at the gene ends were 6 bases for V and 4 bases for J; bases not matched to a gene: 8. Germline V gene lookup returns CDR1 MDHEN and CDR2 SYDVKM. The CDR3 has 16 amino acids. TCRdb keeps only in-frame clones here, not all; method: immunoSEQ multiplex PCR. The sample includes some 300,000 clones, around nine tenths seen only once; the top ten take about a tenth. The receptor's source is a woman between 25 and 40 years old who had recovered from COVID-19. The J gene is TRBJ2-7, the V gene TRBV28, with TRBD2 identical over 14 bases. The material sequenced was PBMCs or T cells enriched from blood (not recorded which). CDR3 sequence reads: CASSSFGTSGSYEQYF. The CDR3 coding sequence is TGTGCCAGCAGCAGCTTCGGGACTAGCGGGAGTTACGAGCAGTACTTC.